The rows below give T cell receptor beta chains drawn from one sample of a study of technical replicates of blood from a few donors. Profiling relied on immunoSEQ multiplex PCR, and the TCRdb table lists in-frame clones only, not all of them. Altogether under 95,000 clones are present, roughly 89% being singletons, with the ten largest covering roughly 0.38%. The sample comprised T cells isolated from PBMCs. These receptor sequences come from a human donor in good health. Some clones in this sample may be carry-over from other donors' samples. Each CDR3 is given with its conserved first and last residue. Each record gives: clone size, D gene, V gene, J gene, CDR3 protein, CDR3 DNA. A D gene is named only where the DNA matches it firmly. Clone size is not always given. Where it is, it says once, few, many or a class for expanded clones.

abundance: NA; d_gene: NA; v_gene: TRBV5-5; j_gene: TRBJ2-4; CDR3aa: CASSYLRDRNIQYF; CDR3nt: TGTGCCAGCAGCTATCTCCGAGACAGGAACATTCAGTACTTC
abundance: NA; d_gene: NA; v_gene: TRBV28; j_gene: TRBJ2-5; CDR3aa: CASSSDYNQETQYF; CDR3nt: TGTGCCAGCAGTTCGGACTATAACCAAGAGACCCAGTACTTC
abundance: NA; d_gene: TRBD1; v_gene: TRBV7-2; j_gene: TRBJ1-1; CDR3aa: CASSLRGQIEAFF; CDR3nt: TGTGCCAGCAGCCTTAGGGGACAGATTGAAGCTTTCTTT
abundance: NA; d_gene: NA; v_gene: TRBV7-9; j_gene: TRBJ1-1; CDR3aa: CASSPQGTEAFF; CDR3nt: TGTGCCAGCAGCCCGCAGGGTACTGAAGCTTTCTTT
abundance: once; d_gene: NA; v_gene: TRBV5-1; j_gene: TRBJ1-1; CDR3aa: CASSLTPLGHMNTEAFF; CDR3nt: TGCGCCAGCAGCTTGACCCCGTTGGGGCACATGAACACTGAAGCTTTCTTT
abundance: NA; d_gene: TRBD1; v_gene: TRBV4-1; j_gene: TRBJ2-7; CDR3aa: CASSQVDRSNEQYF; CDR3nt: TGCGCCAGCAGCCAAGTGGACAGGTCCAACGAGCAGTACTTC
abundance: once; d_gene: NA; v_gene: TRBV27; j_gene: TRBJ1-2; CDR3aa: CASSLFQGWGYTF; CDR3nt: TGTGCCAGCAGTTTGTTCCAGGGGTGGGGCTACACCTTC
abundance: NA; d_gene: NA; v_gene: TRBV29-1; j_gene: TRBJ2-1; CDR3aa: CSVEPVSSYNEQFF; CDR3nt: TGCAGCGTTGAACCCGTGAGCTCCTACAATGAGCAGTTCTTC
abundance: few; d_gene: TRBD1; v_gene: TRBV7-3; j_gene: TRBJ2-5; CDR3aa: CASSLSVGTVETQYF; CDR3nt: TGTGCCAGCAGCTTAAGCGTCGGGACAGTAGAGACCCAGTACTTC
abundance: once; d_gene: NA; v_gene: TRBV28; j_gene: TRBJ2-2; CDR3aa: CASSLGGTANTGELFF; CDR3nt: TGTGCCAGCAGTTTAGGGGGGACGGCGAACACCGGGGAGCTGTTTTTT
abundance: NA; d_gene: TRBD2; v_gene: TRBV28; j_gene: TRBJ2-2; CDR3aa: CAGGSGSSTGELFF; CDR3nt: TGTGCAGGGGGGAGCGGGAGTAGCACCGGGGAGCTGTTTTTT
abundance: NA; d_gene: TRBD1; v_gene: TRBV19; j_gene: TRBJ1-4; CDR3aa: CASRLGQGGNEKLFF; CDR3nt: TGTGCCAGTAGGCTCGGACAGGGGGGTAATGAAAAACTGTTTTTT
abundance: NA; d_gene: TRBD2; v_gene: TRBV23-1; j_gene: TRBJ2-5; CDR3aa: CASCRGGETQYF; CDR3nt: TGCGCCAGCTGCCGCGGGGGAGAGACCCAGTACTTC
abundance: NA; d_gene: TRBD1; v_gene: TRBV6-6; j_gene: TRBJ2-7; CDR3aa: CASSLGQGLYEQYF; CDR3nt: TGTGCCAGCAGTTTGGGACAGGGCCTTTACGAGCAGTACTTC
abundance: NA; d_gene: NA; v_gene: TRBV9; j_gene: TRBJ2-7; CDR3aa: CASSVVGGLPGYEQYF; CDR3nt: TGTGCCAGCAGCGTAGTTGGAGGGCTTCCCGGCTACGAGCAGTACTTC
abundance: NA; d_gene: NA; v_gene: TRBV28; j_gene: TRBJ1-2; CDR3aa: CASSTGEPNYGYTF; CDR3nt: TGTGCCAGCAGCACGGGGGAACCAAACTATGGCTACACCTTC
abundance: NA; d_gene: NA; v_gene: TRBV6-1; j_gene: TRBJ1-5; CDR3aa: CASSEVEFQPQHF; CDR3nt: TGTGCCAGCAGTGAAGTTGAGTTCCAGCCCCAGCATTTT
abundance: NA; d_gene: NA; v_gene: TRBV30; j_gene: TRBJ1-1; CDR3aa: CAWSEGLSAAFF; CDR3nt: TGTGCCTGGAGTGAGGGACTTAGCGCAGCTTTCTTT
abundance: NA; d_gene: TRBD2; v_gene: TRBV27; j_gene: TRBJ2-2; CDR3aa: CASSFGGGAGTGELFF; CDR3nt: TGTGCCAGCAGTTTTGGGGGAGGGGCGGGCACCGGGGAGCTGTTTTTT
abundance: NA; d_gene: NA; v_gene: TRBV15; j_gene: TRBJ2-7; CDR3aa: CATSRDLGHAEQYF; CDR3nt: TGTGCCACCAGCAGAGACCTAGGACACGCCGAGCAGTACTTC
abundance: NA; d_gene: NA; v_gene: TRBV10-1; j_gene: TRBJ1-2; CDR3aa: CASSATAGYGYTF; CDR3nt: TGCGCCAGCAGTGCGACAGCCGGTTATGGCTACACCTTC
abundance: NA; d_gene: TRBD2; v_gene: TRBV10-2; j_gene: TRBJ2-7; CDR3aa: CASRQGTSVYEQYF; CDR3nt: TGCGCCAGCAGACAAGGGACTAGCGTATACGAGCAGTACTTC
abundance: once; d_gene: NA; v_gene: TRBV4-2; j_gene: TRBJ1-1; CDR3aa: CATQGQSEAFF; CDR3nt: TGTGCCACCCAGGGGCAGAGTGAAGCTTTCTTT
abundance: NA; d_gene: TRBD1; v_gene: TRBV2; j_gene: TRBJ1-2; CDR3aa: CLSKWTGYGYTF; CDR3nt: TGTTTATCTAAGTGGACAGGCTATGGCTACACCTTC
abundance: NA; d_gene: NA; v_gene: TRBV11-3; j_gene: TRBJ2-7; CDR3aa: CASRDADRAYEQYF; CDR3nt: TGTGCCAGCAGGGACGCGGACAGAGCCTACGAGCAGTACTTC
abundance: NA; d_gene: TRBD1; v_gene: TRBV2; j_gene: TRBJ2-7; CDR3aa: CASYGQGIYEQYF; CDR3nt: TGTGCCAGCTATGGACAGGGGATCTACGAGCAGTACTTC
abundance: few; d_gene: NA; v_gene: TRBV9; j_gene: TRBJ1-1; CDR3aa: CASSVAGWGTEAFF; CDR3nt: TGTGCCAGCAGCGTAGCGGGGTGGGGCACTGAAGCTTTCTTT
abundance: NA; d_gene: TRBD1; v_gene: TRBV4-1; j_gene: TRBJ2-5; CDR3aa: CASSQAMMRGQGETQYF; CDR3nt: TGCGCCAGCAGCCAAGCCATGATGAGGGGGCAGGGAGAGACCCAGTACTTC
abundance: NA; d_gene: NA; v_gene: TRBV6-5; j_gene: TRBJ1-1; CDR3aa: CASSGVQGRGTEAFF; CDR3nt: TGTGCCAGCAGTGGGGTACAGGGTCGGGGCACTGAAGCTTTCTTT
abundance: NA; d_gene: NA; v_gene: TRBV4-1; j_gene: TRBJ2-3; CDR3aa: CASSQVRALSTDTQYF; CDR3nt: TGCGCCAGCAGCCAAGTCAGGGCCCTCAGCACAGATACGCAGTATTTT
abundance: NA; d_gene: NA; v_gene: TRBV4-1; j_gene: TRBJ2-7; CDR3aa: CASSQESGYYEQYF; CDR3nt: TGCGCCAGCAGCCAAGAAAGCGGATACTACGAGCAGTACTTC
abundance: once; d_gene: NA; v_gene: TRBV11-2; j_gene: TRBJ2-1; CDR3aa: CASSPAGNPSYNEQFF; CDR3nt: TGTGCCAGCAGCCCCGCGGGGAACCCCTCCTACAATGAGCAGTTCTTC
abundance: NA; d_gene: TRBD1; v_gene: TRBV6-1; j_gene: TRBJ2-2; CDR3aa: CASSEDRGYVDTGELFF; CDR3nt: TGTGCCAGCAGTGAAGACAGGGGATATGTGGACACCGGGGAGCTGTTTTTT
abundance: NA; d_gene: NA; v_gene: TRBV4-1; j_gene: TRBJ2-3; CDR3aa: CASSEGTSRATDTQYF; CDR3nt: TGCGCCAGCAGCGAAGGGACTTCCCGGGCTACAGATACGCAGTATTTT
abundance: NA; d_gene: NA; v_gene: TRBV9; j_gene: TRBJ1-2; CDR3aa: CASSATGNNYGYTF; CDR3nt: TGTGCCAGCAGCGCAACAGGGAATAACTATGGCTACACCTTC
abundance: NA; d_gene: NA; v_gene: TRBV2; j_gene: TRBJ2-5; CDR3aa: CASSSGGGTQYF; CDR3nt: TGTGCCAGCAGTTCCGGCGGAGGGACCCAGTACTTC
abundance: NA; d_gene: NA; v_gene: TRBV29-1; j_gene: TRBJ1-3; CDR3aa: CSADTPGNTIYF; CDR3nt: TGCAGCGCGGACACGCCTGGAAACACCATATATTTT
abundance: few; d_gene: NA; v_gene: TRBV12-5; j_gene: TRBJ2-1; CDR3aa: CASASGEQFF; CDR3nt: TGTGCTAGTGCGAGCGGTGAGCAGTTCTTC
abundance: NA; d_gene: NA; v_gene: TRBV7-8; j_gene: TRBJ1-5; CDR3aa: CASSLDRYSNQPQHF; CDR3nt: TGTGCCAGCAGCTTAGACAGATATAGCAATCAGCCCCAGCATTTT
abundance: NA; d_gene: NA; v_gene: TRBV7-6; j_gene: TRBJ2-2; CDR3aa: CASSGGVAVTGELFF; CDR3nt: TGTGCCAGCAGTGGAGGGGTGGCAGTCACCGGGGAGCTGTTTTTT
abundance: once; d_gene: TRBD1; v_gene: TRBV29-1; j_gene: TRBJ1-2; CDR3aa: CSVEDHRGPGYTF; CDR3nt: TGCAGCGTTGAGGACCACAGGGGTCCTGGCTACACCTTC
abundance: NA; d_gene: TRBD1; v_gene: TRBV9; j_gene: TRBJ2-5; CDR3aa: CASSVVSGQGETQYF; CDR3nt: TGTGCCAGCAGCGTAGTGTCCGGACAGGGCGAGACCCAGTACTTC
abundance: NA; d_gene: TRBD1; v_gene: TRBV4-1; j_gene: TRBJ1-4; CDR3aa: CASRRQGTNEKLFF; CDR3nt: TGCGCCAGCAGACGACAGGGAACTAATGAAAAACTGTTTTTT
abundance: NA; d_gene: NA; v_gene: TRBV5-1; j_gene: TRBJ1-1; CDR3aa: CASSLDPGRNTEAFF; CDR3nt: TGCGCCAGCAGCTTGGACCCGGGAAGGAACACTGAAGCTTTCTTT
abundance: NA; d_gene: TRBD1; v_gene: TRBV6-5; j_gene: TRBJ1-1; CDR3aa: CASSIMGQLNTEAFF; CDR3nt: TGTGCCAGCAGTATAATGGGACAGCTTAACACTGAAGCTTTCTTT
abundance: NA; d_gene: TRBD2; v_gene: TRBV7-8; j_gene: TRBJ2-3; CDR3aa: CASAIAGGPGDTQYF; CDR3nt: TGTGCCAGCGCCATAGCGGGAGGGCCTGGAGATACGCAGTATTTT
abundance: NA; d_gene: NA; v_gene: TRBV7-2; j_gene: TRBJ2-5; CDR3aa: CASSSGGRQETQYF; CDR3nt: TGTGCCAGCAGCTCTGGAGGGAGACAAGAGACCCAGTACTTC
abundance: NA; d_gene: NA; v_gene: TRBV27; j_gene: TRBJ2-7; CDR3aa: CASSLGRVYEQYF; CDR3nt: TGTGCCAGCAGTTTAGGCAGGGTCTACGAGCAGTACTTC